This TCR beta chain was captured in a study of cytomegalovirus exposure and HLA in healthy donors. A note on this clone: Its antigen remains unidentified.

PCR used 60 Vbeta primers and 13 Jbeta primers. This table comes from immunoSEQ multiplex PCR, and its TCRdb copy is limited to in-frame clones, with some not included. The repertoire consists of about 140,000 clones, with 80% occurring once and the leading ten covering about 2.2%. Overall study findings and caveats: For most TCR sequences rarity was the rule, although some public TCRs occurred in many donors.

Despite likely unrecorded immune exposures, the donors were nominally healthy at the time of sampling. This clonotype was sampled from a man in his fifties in good health and CMV-seronegative. The sequenced sample consisted of PBMCs.

This CDR3 is CAWSVRGTYNSPLHF. CDR3 DNA sequence: TGTGCCTGGAGTGTACGAGGGACCTATAATTCACCCCTCCACTTT. This rearrangement joins TRBV30 to TRBJ1-6; D gene uncertain. The CDR3 spans 15 residues. CDR1 is GTSNPN, CDR2 SVGIG, per germline (reference sequence). Trimming took off 0 bases at V and 2 bases at J, with 8 bases between the two ends.